The present TCR beta chain was sequenced within a study of shared clonotypes between healthy human individuals. The repertoire was sequenced with immunoSEQ multiplex PCR; TCRdb's copy has only in-frame clones and lacks some. The repertoire holds about 2.5 million clones, with 85% to 95% as singletons. The CDR3 spans 12 residues. In germline, CDR1 is SNHLY, CDR2 FYNNEI. V was pared by 4 bases and J by 4 bases, with 7 bases between. Study-level points and caveats: All-four-donor shared clonotypes had higher generation probabilities than non-shared clonotypes did.

About this clone: The antigen is unknown.

The source is a man aged 18 to 30 in good health. Some clones in this sample may be carry-over from other donors' samples. Input material: naive CD4+ T cells from PBMCs. Regarding subset: CD45RA+ positively selected. The chain links TRBV2 to TRBJ2-5, with no clear D. CDR3 sequence: CASSVLRETQYF. CDR3 DNA sequence: TGTGCCAGCAGTGTCCTGCGAGAGACCCAGTACTTC. The complete variable domain, with remaining parts taken from reference TRBV2 and TRBJ2-5, reads EPEVTQTPSHQVTQMGQEVILRCVPISNHLYFYWYRQILGQKVEFLVSFYNNEISEKSEIFDDQFSVERPDGSNFTLKIRSTKLEDSAMYFCASSVLRETQYFGPGTRLLVL.